Sequencing of this TCR beta chain was carried out in a study of Graves' ophthalmopathy and Graves' hyperthyroidism. Study-wide context: The authors collected peripheral blood at initial diagnosis, before any treatment.

TCR beta CDR3 amplification used RNA transcripts. First-round RT-PCR employed HTBI primers, with a second-round multiplex PCR after it. TCRdb reprocessed the multiplex PCR reads with MiXCR, giving one entry per CDR3 protein. The sample includes about 200,000 distinct CDR3 sequences, roughly 27% of them seen just once. Enrollment excluded any patients with other autoimmune diseases, uncontrolled infections, pregnancy or lactation. Out of around 9.4 ml of fresh peripheral blood, PBMCs were obtained. The ends lost 6 bases at V and 1 base at J; junction bases unmatched: 11. The CDR3 is made up of 16 amino acids. Germline CDR1 SNHLY, CDR2 FYNNEI.

Sequencing was done on a sample of peripheral blood. J is TRBJ2-5 and V is TRBV2; 7 nucleotides match TRBD2. This receptor was taken from a man in his forties or fifties with Graves' ophthalmopathy. CDR3 in amino acids: CASSFSGSSFQETQYF. CDR3 sequence (DNA): TGTGCCAGCAGCTTTAGCGGGTCAAGTTTCCAAGAGACCCAGTACTTC.